This TCR beta chain came from a study of control samples from healthy donors and cancer patients. The assay was immunoSEQ multiplex PCR, and TCRdb's table has in-frame clones only and misses some. This sample carries about 160,000 clones, 90% to 95% of them seen once, and the ten largest clones take 0.68%. The germline CDR1 and CDR2 sequences are MNHGY and SVAAGI. V lost 2 bases, J lost 0 bases, and 8 bases lay in between. There are 15 residues in the CDR3. V and J are TRBV6-9 and TRBJ2-1; D is possibly TRBD2 (6 bases). This sequence was found in a woman aged 25 to 39 in good health. The material sequenced was blood. The CDR3, as DNA: TGTGCCAGCAGTTATGCGGGGAGCTCCTACAATGAGCAGTTCTTC. This translates into CASSYAGSSYNEQFF.